This TCR beta chain was sequenced in a study of cytomegalovirus exposure and HLA in healthy donors. PCR involved 60 Vbeta and 13 Jbeta primers. Using immunoSEQ multiplex PCR, the repertoire was profiled, and TCRdb retains in-frame clones only, with some absent. The table records fewer than 200,000 clones, 65% to 80% of them present only once. Concerning this clone: Its antigen is undetermined.

Broader study findings: Overall, roughly 160 TCR beta chains were annotated as cytomegalovirus-associated. About 90% or about 30% of the time was how often most TCR beta V segments were productive, according to an earlier analysis. As was reported, the HLA-A and HLA-B alleles of most subjects were accurately predicted from TCR beta sequences.

V lost 2 bases and J lost 6, with 10 bases in between. This CDR3 has 13 residues. The germline gives CDR1 WSHSY, CDR2 SAAADI. This clonotype originated in a woman between 40 and 50 years old in good health and CMV-seronegative. The sample comprised PBMCs. This chain links TRBV10-2 with TRBJ1-2; no clear D gene. This CDR3 is CASSEVRGDGYTF. CDR3 DNA: TGCGCCAGCAGTGAGGTACGGGGAGATGGCTACACCTTC.